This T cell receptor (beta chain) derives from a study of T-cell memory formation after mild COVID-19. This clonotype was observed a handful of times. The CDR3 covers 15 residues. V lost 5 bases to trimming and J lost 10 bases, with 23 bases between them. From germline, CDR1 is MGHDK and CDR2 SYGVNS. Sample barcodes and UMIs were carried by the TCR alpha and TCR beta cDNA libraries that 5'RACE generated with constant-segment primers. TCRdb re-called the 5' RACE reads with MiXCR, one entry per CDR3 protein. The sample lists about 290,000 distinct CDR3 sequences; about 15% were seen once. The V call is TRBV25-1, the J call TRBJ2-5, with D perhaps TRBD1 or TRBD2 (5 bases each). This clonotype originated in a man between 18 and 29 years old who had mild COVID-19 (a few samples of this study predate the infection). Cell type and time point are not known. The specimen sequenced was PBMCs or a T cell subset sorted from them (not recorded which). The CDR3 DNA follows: TGTGCCAGCAGTTCGTGGGTTGGGGACGAGAGGGTCCAGTACTTC. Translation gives CASSSWVGDERVQYF.